Here is one T cell receptor beta chain with its context. No antigen is known for it. Time point reported: recipient sample about 28 days before transplant, after cytoreduction. With V trimmed by 5 bases and J by 7 bases, 10 bases remained unmatched. The CDR3 is 15 amino acids. In germline, CDR1 is MNHEY, CDR2 SMNVEV (reference sequence). The data originate from a study of T cell clonotyping in hematopoietic cell transplantation. Using immunoSEQ multiplex PCR, the repertoire was profiled, and TCRdb retains in-frame clones only, with some absent. The sample carries around 80,000 clones, 90% to 97% recorded once. Points from the study as a whole: At the given depth, recipient repertoires were over 95% de novo clonotypes. After transplant, recipient diversity fell while pathologically expanded clonotypes grew through day 180.

The V gene is TRBV27, the J gene TRBJ2-7; 11 bases match TRBD2. The receptor was isolated from a woman aged 50 to 60 with acute myeloid leukemia. Some clones in this sample may be carry-over from other donors' samples. Specimen: peripheral blood mononuclear cells, collected before stem cell transplant. CDR3 bases: TGTGCCAGCAGTCCAGAACTAGCGGGAGTGGCTGAGCAGTACTTC. Translation: CASSPELAGVAEQYF.